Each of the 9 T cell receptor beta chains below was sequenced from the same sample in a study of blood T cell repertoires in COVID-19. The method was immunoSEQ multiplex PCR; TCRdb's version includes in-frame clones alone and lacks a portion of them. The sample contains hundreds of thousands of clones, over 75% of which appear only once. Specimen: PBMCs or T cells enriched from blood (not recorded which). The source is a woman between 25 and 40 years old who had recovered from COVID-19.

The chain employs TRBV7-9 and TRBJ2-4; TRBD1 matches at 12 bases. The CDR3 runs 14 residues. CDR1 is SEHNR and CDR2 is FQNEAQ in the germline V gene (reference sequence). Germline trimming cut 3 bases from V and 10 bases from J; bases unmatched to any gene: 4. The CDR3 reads CASSFGTGGGIQYF. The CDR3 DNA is TGTGCCAGCAGCTTCGGGACAGGGGGCGGAATTCAGTACTTC.

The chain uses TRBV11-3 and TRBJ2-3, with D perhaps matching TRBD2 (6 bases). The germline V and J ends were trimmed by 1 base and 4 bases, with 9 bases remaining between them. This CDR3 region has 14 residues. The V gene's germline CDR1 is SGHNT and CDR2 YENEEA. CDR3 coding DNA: TGTGCCAGCAGCTTAGGGACTACTTCAGATACGCAGTATTTT. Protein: CASSLGTTSDTQYF.

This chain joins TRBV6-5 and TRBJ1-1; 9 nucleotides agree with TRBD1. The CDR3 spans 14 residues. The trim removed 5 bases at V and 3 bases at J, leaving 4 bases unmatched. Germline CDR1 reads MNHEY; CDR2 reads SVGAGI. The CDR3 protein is CASSPTGGYTEAFF. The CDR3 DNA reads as TGTGCCAGCAGTCCCACAGGGGGCTACACTGAAGCTTTCTTT.

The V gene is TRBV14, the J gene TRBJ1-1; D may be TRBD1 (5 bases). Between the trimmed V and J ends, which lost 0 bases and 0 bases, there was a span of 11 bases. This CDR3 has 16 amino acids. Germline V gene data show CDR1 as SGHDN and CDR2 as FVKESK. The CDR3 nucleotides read TGTGCCAGCAGCCAAGATCCGGGGGGTTTGAACACTGAAGCTTTCTTT. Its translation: CASSQDPGGLNTEAFF. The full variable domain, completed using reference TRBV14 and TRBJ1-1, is EAGVTQFPSHSVIEKGQTVTLRCDPISGHDNLYWYRRVMGKEIKFLLHFVKESKQDESGMPNNRFLAERTGGTYSTLKVQPAELEDSGVYFCASSQDPGGLNTEAFFGQGTRLTVV.

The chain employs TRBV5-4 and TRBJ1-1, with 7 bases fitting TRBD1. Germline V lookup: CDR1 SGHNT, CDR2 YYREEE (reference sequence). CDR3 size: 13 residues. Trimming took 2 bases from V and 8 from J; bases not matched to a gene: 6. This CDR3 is CASSFYLDREAFF. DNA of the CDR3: TGTGCCAGCAGCTTTTATTTGGACAGGGAAGCTTTCTTT.

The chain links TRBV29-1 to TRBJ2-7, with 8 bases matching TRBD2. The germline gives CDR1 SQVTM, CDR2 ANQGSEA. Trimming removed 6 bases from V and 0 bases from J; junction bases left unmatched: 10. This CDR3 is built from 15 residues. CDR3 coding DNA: TGCAGCGTCGGTACTAGCGGAATAAGCTCCTACGAGCAGTACTTC. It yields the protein CSVGTSGISSYEQYF.

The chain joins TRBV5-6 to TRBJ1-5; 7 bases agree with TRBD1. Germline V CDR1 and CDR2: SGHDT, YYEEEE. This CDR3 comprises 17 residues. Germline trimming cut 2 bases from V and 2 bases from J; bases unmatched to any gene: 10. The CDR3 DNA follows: TGTGCCAGCAGCTTCCCGACAGGGATCAAGGGCAATCAGCCCCAGCATTTT. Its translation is CASSFPTGIKGNQPQHF.

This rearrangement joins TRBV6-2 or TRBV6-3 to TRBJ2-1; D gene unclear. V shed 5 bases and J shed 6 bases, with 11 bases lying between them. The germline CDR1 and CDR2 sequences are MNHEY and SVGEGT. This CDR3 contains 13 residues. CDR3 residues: CASSRQVSNEQFF. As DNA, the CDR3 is TGTGCCAGCAGTAGGCAGGTGAGCAATGAGCAGTTCTTC.

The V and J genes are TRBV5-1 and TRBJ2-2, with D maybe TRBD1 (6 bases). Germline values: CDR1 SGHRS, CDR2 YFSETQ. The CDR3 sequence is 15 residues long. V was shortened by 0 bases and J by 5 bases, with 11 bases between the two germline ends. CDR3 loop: CASSLVSGETGELFF. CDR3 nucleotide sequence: TGCGCCAGCAGCTTGGTGTCAGGGGAAACCGGGGAGCTGTTTTTT.